This T cell receptor (beta chain) was found in a study of T cells after yellow fever vaccination (dated by TCRdb to between 2018 and 2021). For context, the study as a whole: The SMART-Seq v4 Ultra Low Input RNA kit was used to prepare libraries from fractions with low cell numbers. To track T-cell clones before and after primary and booster YFV17D yellow fever vaccination, bulk TCR alpha and beta repertoires were sequenced longitudinally. Two healthy male donors, one aged 18 to 30 and one aged 30 to 40 years, made up the cohort. Blood was collected at multiple timepoints before and after primary and secondary immunization, and bulk PBMC replicates and cell subsets were isolated.

Per the publication, the treatment or condition label means: live attenuated yellow fever vaccine strain. At each blood-draw timepoint, two biological replicates of bulk PBMCs were collected. PBMCs were isolated from peripheral blood using a standard Ficoll-Paque protocol. TriZol was used to extract RNA from bulk PBMCs, CD4 and CD8 fractions, and dextramer-positive and dextramer-negative fractions. TCR cDNA was synthesized by 5'RACE template switching, which introduced a universal primer site and unique molecular identifiers. Priming for cDNA synthesis came from both the TCR alpha and TCR beta constant segments. Libraries were amplified in two PCR steps, with sample barcodes and sequencing adapters added in the second step. Libraries were sequenced on Illumina HiSeq 2500 (2x100 bp) or NovaSeq (2x150 bp). Concerning the study's data processing: Reads were demultiplexed and collapsed into UMI consensus sequences with MIGEC, and V(D)J alignment was performed with MiXCR. Vaccine-responding clonotypes were defined with edgeR using replicate PBMC samples, requiring FDR below 0.01 and a log2 fold change above 5 up to day 15. Each bulk clonotype was labeled CD4 or CD8 based on which sequenced repertoire, CD4 or CD8, contained the clonotype at higher abundance. TCRdb trimmed public reads at Q25 via fastp, called clones via MiXCR and kept in-frame beta chains. Rows merge per CDR3 protein into single entries with the most common DNA and genes. The authors' filters were not applied to this entry. This sample has roughly 300,000 distinct CDR3 sequences in its table, and 6.8% of those were observed once. The ten biggest clones cover roughly 19% of the sample.

About this clonotype itself: What antigen it recognizes has not been identified. Base qualities are not recorded, but no much larger clone differs from it by a single base.

Here is what the overall study found, with its caveats: Because only two donors were included in the study, the extent to which the findings can be generalized is limited. Compared with the primary T-cell response, the secondary T-cell response was faster but weaker, reaching its peak on day 5 rather than on day 15. After the booster, most clones that had expanded after primary vaccination were detected again (nearly 97% of CD4 and 88% of CD8), suggesting broad maintenance of memory. A small share of clonotypes was detected in both CD4 and CD8 compartments, with the overlap likely arising from convergent recombination. Computational filtering was required because FACS-sorted repertoires could contain abundant contaminating clonotypes from the bulk population.

The origin of this receptor is a man aged 18 to 30 who received the YFV17D yellow fever vaccine. Sequencing used PBMCs, obtained more than 40 days after the first yellow fever vaccination.

The CDR3 in this case is CASTFPGAYNEQFF. The DNA sequence follows: TGTGCCAGTACCTTCCCGGGGGCTTACAATGAGCAGTTCTTC. The sequence is built from TRBV19 and TRBJ2-1; the D region may be TRBD1 or TRBD2, each matching 6 bases equally. CDR1 and CDR2 were assigned from the germline V gene (reference sequence) as LNHDA and SQIVND. Deletion took 7 bases off V and 4 bases off J, with a span of 14 bases between the germline ends. The CDR3 has 14 amino acids, counting the end cysteine and phenylalanine. Only CDR3 DNA is held: 42 bases, read in frame from base 1.